One and the same sample provided the 3 T cell receptor beta chains below, sequenced in a study of vaccination effects on CD4 cells after COVID-19. Ahead of sequencing, the ViraFEST assay grew antigen-specific CD4+ T cells using viral peptide pools. Investigators separated out CD4+ T cells once 10 days of culture had passed. The study found no prior SARS-CoV-2 infection in the vaccine recipients, who tested negative for nucleocapsid antibodies. The repertoire was sequenced with immunoSEQ multiplex PCR; TCRdb's copy has only in-frame clones and lacks some. The table includes 70,000 or so clones, 65% to 75% detected once. For these receptors, no antigen is known. The sample here was CD4+ T cells from PBMCs cultured with HCoV-NL63 spike peptides, taken before COVID-19 vaccination. Every receptor here comes from a human donor who received a COVID-19 vaccine.

The CDR3 loop is CASSRQGDYNEQFF. The CDR3, as DNA: TGTGCCAGCAGCAGACAGGGGGACTACAATGAGCAGTTCTTC. This sequence joins TRBV6-5 and TRBJ2-1; 9 bases are a match to TRBD1. The CDR3 is 14 amino acids. Per the germline V gene, CDR1 is MNHEY and CDR2 is SVGAGI. V dropped 6 bases and J dropped 3; count of bases not matched to a gene: 3.

The chain has TRBV5-1 and TRBJ2-5, with 8 nucleotides matching TRBD1. Germline V lookup: CDR1 SGHRS, CDR2 YFSETQ. The V gene end was trimmed by 4 bases and the J gene end by 2 bases; junction bases not matched to a gene: 7. The CDR3 spans 15 residues. CDR3 region: CASSPFGQGQETQYF. For the CDR3, the DNA is TGCGCCAGCAGCCCCTTCGGACAGGGACAAGAGACCCAGTACTTC. Together with reference TRBV5-1 and TRBJ2-5, the CDR3 gives the full variable domain: KAGVTQTPRYLIKTRGQQVTLSCSPISGHRSVSWYQQTPGQGLQFLFEYFSETQRNKGNFPGRFSGRQFSNSRSEMNVSTLELGDSALYLCASSPFGQGQETQYFGPGTRLLVL.

The genes are TRBV27 and TRBJ1-2; 9 nucleotides align to TRBD1. The junction had 9 bases not matched to a gene; V was cut back by 6 bases and J by 4 bases. The germline CDR1 and CDR2 sequences are MNHEY and SMNVEV (reference sequence). The length of the CDR3 is 15 residues. This chain's CDR3 is CASRPARQGVYGYTF. CDR3 DNA: TGTGCCAGCAGACCGGCCCGACAGGGGGTCTATGGCTACACCTTC.